The clone carrying this T cell receptor (beta chain) was picked up a small number of times. Its antigen remains unknown. This specimen belongs to a study of blood T cells in healthy people across ages. A J-beta primer mix and a sample-barcoded 5' primer were used in a second PCR of roughly 6 to 11 cycles. Every cDNA was tagged by a template-switch adaptor with 12 random nucleotides. All samples yielded 2.5 million or more CDR3-containing paired-end reads. TCRdb ran MiXCR on the 5' RACE reads and lists one entry per CDR3 protein. The table lists approximately 800,000 distinct CDR3 sequences, around two thirds of them singletons. The length of the CDR3 is 16 residues. V shed 5 bases, J shed 6 bases, and the junction held 9 bases outside the gene matches. CDR1 is MNHEY and CDR2 is SVGAGI in the germline V gene. General study findings and limits: Percentage of naive T cells showed a strong correlation with TCR beta diversity.

Specimen: blood. The genes are TRBV6-5 and TRBJ1-4; 10 nucleotides align to TRBD1. The sequence came from a man aged 25-45 years in good health. The CDR3 here is CASSLRIGTGDEKLFF. The CDR3 DNA sequence: TGTGCCAGCAGTCTAAGGATCGGGACAGGGGATGAAAAACTGTTTTTT.